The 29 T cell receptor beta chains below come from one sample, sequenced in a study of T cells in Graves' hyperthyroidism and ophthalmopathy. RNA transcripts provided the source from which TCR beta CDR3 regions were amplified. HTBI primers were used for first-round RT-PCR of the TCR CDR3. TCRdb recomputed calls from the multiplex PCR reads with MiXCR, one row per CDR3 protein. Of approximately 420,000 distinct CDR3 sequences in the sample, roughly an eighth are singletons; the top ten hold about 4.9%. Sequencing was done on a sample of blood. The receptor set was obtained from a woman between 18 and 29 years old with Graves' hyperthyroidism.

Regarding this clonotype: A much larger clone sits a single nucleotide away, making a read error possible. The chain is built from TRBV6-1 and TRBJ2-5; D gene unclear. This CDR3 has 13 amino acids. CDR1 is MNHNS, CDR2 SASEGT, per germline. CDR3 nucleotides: TGTGCCTGCAGTGAAGCGCTAGATGAGACCCAGTACTTC. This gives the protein CACSEALDETQYF.

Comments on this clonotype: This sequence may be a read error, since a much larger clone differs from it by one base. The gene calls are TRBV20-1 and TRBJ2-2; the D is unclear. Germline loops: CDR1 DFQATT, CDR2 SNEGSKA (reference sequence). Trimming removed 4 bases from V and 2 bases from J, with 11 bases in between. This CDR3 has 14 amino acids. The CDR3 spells CSATTIGNTGELFF. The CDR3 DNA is TGCAGTGCTACCACTATCGGTAACACCGGGGAGCTGTTTTTT.

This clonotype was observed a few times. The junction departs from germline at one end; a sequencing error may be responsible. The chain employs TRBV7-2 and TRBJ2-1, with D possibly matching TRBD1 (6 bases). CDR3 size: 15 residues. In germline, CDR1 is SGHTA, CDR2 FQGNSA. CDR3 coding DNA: TGTGCCAGCAGCTCCGGACAGCCCTCCTACGATGAGCAGTTCTTC. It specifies CASSSGQPSYDEQFF.

The DNA of the CDR3 is TGCGCCAGCAGCTTAACAGTACCGCCGACCGGGGAGCTGTTTTTT. Translated, it gives CASSLTVPPTGELFF. This rearrangement joins TRBV5-1 to TRBJ2-2; the D is unclear. Trimming took off 2 bases at V and 5 bases at J, with 13 bases between the two ends. Germline CDR1 reads SGHRS; CDR2 reads YFSETQ. CDR3 length equals 15 residues.

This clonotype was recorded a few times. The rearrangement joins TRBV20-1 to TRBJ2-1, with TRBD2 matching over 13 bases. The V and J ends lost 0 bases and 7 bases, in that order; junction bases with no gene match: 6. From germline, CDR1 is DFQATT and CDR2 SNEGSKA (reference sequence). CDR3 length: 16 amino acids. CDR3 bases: TGCAGTGCTAGAGATTTGGCGGGACTAGCGGGAAATGAGCAGTTCTTC. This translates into CSARDLAGLAGNEQFF.

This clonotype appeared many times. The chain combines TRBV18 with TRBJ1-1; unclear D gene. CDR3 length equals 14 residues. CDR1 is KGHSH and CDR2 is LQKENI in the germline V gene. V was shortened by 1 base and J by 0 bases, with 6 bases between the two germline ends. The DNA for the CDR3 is TGTGCCAGCTCACCACACCCTTTGAACACTGAAGCTTTCTTT. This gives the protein CASSPHPLNTEAFF.

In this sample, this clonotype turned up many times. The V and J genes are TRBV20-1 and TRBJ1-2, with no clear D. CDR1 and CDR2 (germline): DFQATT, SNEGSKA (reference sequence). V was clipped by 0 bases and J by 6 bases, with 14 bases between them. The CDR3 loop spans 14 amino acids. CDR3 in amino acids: CSARDKDGGDGYTF. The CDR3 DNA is TGCAGTGCTAGAGATAAGGACGGCGGTGATGGCTACACCTTC.

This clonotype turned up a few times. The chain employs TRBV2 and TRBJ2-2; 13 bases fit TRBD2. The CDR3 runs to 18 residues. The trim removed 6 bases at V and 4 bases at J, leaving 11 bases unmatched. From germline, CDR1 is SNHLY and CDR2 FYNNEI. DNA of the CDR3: TGTGCCAGCAGCAAAACTAGCGGGAGGGCCGGTAGCACCGGGGAGCTGTTTTTT. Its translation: CASSKTSGRAGSTGELFF.

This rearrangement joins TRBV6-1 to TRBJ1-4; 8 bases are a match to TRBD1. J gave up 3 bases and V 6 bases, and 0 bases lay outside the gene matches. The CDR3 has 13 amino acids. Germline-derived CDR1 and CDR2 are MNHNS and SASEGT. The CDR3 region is CASRDRANEKLFF. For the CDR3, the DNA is TGTGCCAGCAGGGACAGGGCTAATGAAAAACTGTTTTTT.

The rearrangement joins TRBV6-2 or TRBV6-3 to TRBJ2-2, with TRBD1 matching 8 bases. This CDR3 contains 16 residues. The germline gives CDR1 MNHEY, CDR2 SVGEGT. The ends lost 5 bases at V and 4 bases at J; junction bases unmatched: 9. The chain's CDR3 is CASSTRTGMSTGELFF. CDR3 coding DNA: TGTGCCAGCAGTACGCGGACAGGGATGAGCACCGGGGAGCTGTTTTTT.

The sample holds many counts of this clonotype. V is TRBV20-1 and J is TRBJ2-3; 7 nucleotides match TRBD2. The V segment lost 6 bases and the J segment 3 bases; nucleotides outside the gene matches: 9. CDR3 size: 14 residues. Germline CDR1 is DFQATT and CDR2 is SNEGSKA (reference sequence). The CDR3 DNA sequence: TGCAGTGCAAACTCCGAACTAGCGACAGATACGCAGTATTTT. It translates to CSANSELATDTQYF.

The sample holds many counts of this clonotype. CDR3 protein: CASSMSSGYNEQFF. CDR3 coding DNA: TGTGCCAGTAGTATGTCTAGCGGCTACAATGAGCAGTTCTTC. The chain carries TRBV19 and TRBJ2-1; 7 positions agree with TRBD2. The CDR3 sequence is 14 residues long. The V segment lost 3 bases and the J segment 3 bases; nucleotides outside the gene matches: 2. Germline CDR1 LNHDA, CDR2 SQIVND (reference sequence). Using reference TRBV19 and TRBJ2-1 for the parts outside the CDR3, the full variable domain is DGGITQSPKYLFRKEGQNVTLSCEQNLNHDAMYWYRQDPGQGLRLIYYSQIVNDFQKGDIAEGYSVSREKKESFPLTVTSAQKNPTAFYLCASSMSSGYNEQFFGPGTRLTVL.

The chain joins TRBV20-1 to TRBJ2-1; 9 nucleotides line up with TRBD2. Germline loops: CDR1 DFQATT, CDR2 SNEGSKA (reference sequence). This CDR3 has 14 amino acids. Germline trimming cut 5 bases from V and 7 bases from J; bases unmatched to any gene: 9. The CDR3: CSAGGSGSWNEQFF. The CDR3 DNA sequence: TGCAGTGCTGGGGGTAGCGGGAGTTGGAATGAGCAGTTCTTC.

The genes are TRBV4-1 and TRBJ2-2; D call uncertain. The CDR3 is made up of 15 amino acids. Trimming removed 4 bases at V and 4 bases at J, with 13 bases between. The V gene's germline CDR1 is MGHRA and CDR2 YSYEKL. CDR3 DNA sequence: TGCGCCAGCAGCCCCTTTCAGGCGTCCACCGGGGAGCTGTTTTTT. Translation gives CASSPFQASTGELFF.

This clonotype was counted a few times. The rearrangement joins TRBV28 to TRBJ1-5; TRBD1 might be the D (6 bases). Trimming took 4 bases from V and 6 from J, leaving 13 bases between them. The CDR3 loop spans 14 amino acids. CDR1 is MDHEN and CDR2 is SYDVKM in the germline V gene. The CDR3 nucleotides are TGTGCCAGCAGTTCCCAGGGGAGGGGTCAGCCCCAGCATTTT. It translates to CASSSQGRGQPQHF.

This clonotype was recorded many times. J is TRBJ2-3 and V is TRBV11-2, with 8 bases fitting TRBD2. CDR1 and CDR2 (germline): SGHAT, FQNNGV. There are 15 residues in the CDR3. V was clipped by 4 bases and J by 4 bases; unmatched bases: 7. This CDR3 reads CASSYSGVAADTQYF. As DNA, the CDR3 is TGTGCCAGCAGCTATAGCGGGGTGGCGGCAGATACGCAGTATTTT.

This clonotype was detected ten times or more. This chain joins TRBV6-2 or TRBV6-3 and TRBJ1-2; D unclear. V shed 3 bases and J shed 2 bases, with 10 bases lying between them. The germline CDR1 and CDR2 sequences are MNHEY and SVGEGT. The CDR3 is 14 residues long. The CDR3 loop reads CASSYSGRNYGYTF. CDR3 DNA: TGTGCCAGCAGTTATTCTGGCAGAAACTATGGCTACACCTTC.

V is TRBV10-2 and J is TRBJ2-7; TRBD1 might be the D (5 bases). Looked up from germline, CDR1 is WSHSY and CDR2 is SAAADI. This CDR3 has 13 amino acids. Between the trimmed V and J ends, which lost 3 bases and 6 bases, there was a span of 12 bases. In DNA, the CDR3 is TGCGCCAGCAGTGATCGTCAGGGCGGCGAGCAGTACTTC. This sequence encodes CASSDRQGGEQYF.

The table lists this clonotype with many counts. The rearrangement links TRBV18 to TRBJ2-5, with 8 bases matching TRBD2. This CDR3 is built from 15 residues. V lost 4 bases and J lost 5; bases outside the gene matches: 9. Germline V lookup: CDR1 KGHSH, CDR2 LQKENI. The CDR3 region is CASSRNGGGGETQYF. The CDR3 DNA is TGTGCCAGCTCACGAAACGGGGGGGGCGGCGAGACCCAGTACTTC.

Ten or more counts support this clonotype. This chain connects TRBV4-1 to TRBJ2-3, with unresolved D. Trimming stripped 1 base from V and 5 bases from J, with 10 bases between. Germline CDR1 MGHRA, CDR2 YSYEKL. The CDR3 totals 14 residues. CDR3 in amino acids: CASSQGIRRDTQYF. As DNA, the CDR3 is TGCGCCAGCAGCCAAGGGATTCGAAGAGATACGCAGTATTTT.

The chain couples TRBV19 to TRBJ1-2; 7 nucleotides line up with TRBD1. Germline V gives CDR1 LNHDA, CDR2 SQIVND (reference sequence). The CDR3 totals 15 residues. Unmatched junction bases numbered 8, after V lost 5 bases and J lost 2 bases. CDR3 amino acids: CASSEYRGANYGYTF. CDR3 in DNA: TGTGCCAGTAGTGAGTACAGGGGCGCAAACTATGGCTACACCTTC.

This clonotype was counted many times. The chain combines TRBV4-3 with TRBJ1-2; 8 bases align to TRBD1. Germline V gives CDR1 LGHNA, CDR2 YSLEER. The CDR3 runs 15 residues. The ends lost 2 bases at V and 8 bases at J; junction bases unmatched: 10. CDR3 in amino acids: CASSQSPNRGGGYTF. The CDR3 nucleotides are TGCGCCAGCAGCCAATCCCCCAACAGGGGGGGAGGCTACACCTTC.

CDR3 residues: CASSQEGTVNTEAFF. The CDR3 DNA follows: TGTGCCAGCAGCCAAGAGGGGACAGTGAACACTGAAGCTTTCTTT. The chain joins TRBV4-2 to TRBJ1-1; the match to TRBD1 covers 7 bases. CDR3 size: 15 residues. The junction had 1 base not matched to a gene; V was cut back by 0 bases and J by 0 bases. The germline CDR1 and CDR2 sequences are LGHNA and YNFKEQ.

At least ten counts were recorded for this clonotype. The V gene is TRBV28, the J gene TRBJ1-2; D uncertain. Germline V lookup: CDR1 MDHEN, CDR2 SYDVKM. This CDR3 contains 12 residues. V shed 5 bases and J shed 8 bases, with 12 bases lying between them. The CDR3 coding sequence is TGTGCCAGCAGTAACCTCTCCGGCGGCTACACCTTC. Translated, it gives CASSNLSGGYTF.

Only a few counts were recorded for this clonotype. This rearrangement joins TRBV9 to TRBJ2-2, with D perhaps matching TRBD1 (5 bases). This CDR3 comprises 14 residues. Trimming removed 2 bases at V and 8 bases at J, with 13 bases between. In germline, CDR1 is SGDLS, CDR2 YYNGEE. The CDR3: CASSVKFQGGELFF. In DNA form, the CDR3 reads TGTGCCAGCAGCGTTAAATTTCAGGGTGGGGAGCTGTTTTTT.

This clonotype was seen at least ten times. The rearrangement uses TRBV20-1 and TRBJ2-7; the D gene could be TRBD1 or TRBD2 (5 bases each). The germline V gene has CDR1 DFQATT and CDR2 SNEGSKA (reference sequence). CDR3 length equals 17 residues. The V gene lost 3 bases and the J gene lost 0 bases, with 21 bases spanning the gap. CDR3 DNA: TGCAGTGCTAGGGTTTCGGGGCAGGAGTTCAGCTCCTACGAGCAGTACTTC. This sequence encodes CSARVSGQEFSSYEQYF.

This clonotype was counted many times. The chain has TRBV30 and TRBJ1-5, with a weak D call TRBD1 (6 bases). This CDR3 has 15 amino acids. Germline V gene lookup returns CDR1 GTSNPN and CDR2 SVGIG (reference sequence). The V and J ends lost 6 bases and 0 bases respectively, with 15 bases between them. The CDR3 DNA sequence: TGTGCCTGCCAACCAGGGGAAGCTAGCAATCAGCCCCAGCATTTT. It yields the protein CACQPGEASNQPQHF. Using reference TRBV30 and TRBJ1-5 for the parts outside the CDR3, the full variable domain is SQTIHQWPATLVQPVGSPLSLECTVEGTSNPNLYWYRQAAGRGLQLLFYSVGIGQISSEVPQNLSASRPQDRQFILSSKKLLLSDSGFYLCACQPGEASNQPQHFGDGTRLSIL.

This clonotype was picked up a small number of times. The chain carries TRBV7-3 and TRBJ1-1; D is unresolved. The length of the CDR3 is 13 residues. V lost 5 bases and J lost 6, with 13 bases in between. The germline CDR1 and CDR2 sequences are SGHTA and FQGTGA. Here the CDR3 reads CASSPKGVPEAFF. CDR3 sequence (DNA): TGTGCCAGCAGCCCCAAGGGAGTACCTGAAGCTTTCTTT.

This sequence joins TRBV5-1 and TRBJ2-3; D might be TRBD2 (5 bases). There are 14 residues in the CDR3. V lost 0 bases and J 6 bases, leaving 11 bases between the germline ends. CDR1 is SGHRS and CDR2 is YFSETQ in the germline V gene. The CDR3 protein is CASSLVEGMDTQYF. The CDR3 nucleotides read TGCGCCAGCAGCTTGGTTGAGGGAATGGATACGCAGTATTTT.